These 12 T cell receptor beta chains came from one sample sequenced in a study of blood T cells in healthy people across ages. Using a J-beta primer mix together with a sample-barcoded 5' primer, a second PCR was run for about 6 to 11 cycles. MiXCR was run by TCRdb on the 5' RACE reads, yielding one entry per CDR3 protein. The sample lists approximately 700,000 distinct CDR3 sequences, about 30% occurring once. Material for sequencing was blood. The receptors originated from a woman of 80 years or more in good health.

This clonotype was detected many times. This chain links TRBV6-1 with TRBJ2-3, with D perhaps TRBD2 (7 bases). The germline CDR1 and CDR2 sequences are MNHNS and SASEGT. Trimming left V 1 base short and J 0 bases short, with 11 bases between. The CDR3 totals 16 residues. The CDR3 DNA follows: TGTGCCAGCAGTGAAGGTCGGGGGGCAAGCACAGATACGCAGTATTTT. It codes for CASSEGRGASTDTQYF.

The chain employs TRBV25-1 and TRBJ1-2, with 7 bases that match TRBD1. CDR3 size: 14 residues. V shed 4 bases and J 4 bases; nucleotides not matched to a gene: 6. Germline V gives CDR1 MGHDK, CDR2 SYGVNS. This CDR3 reads CASSVGTARYGYTF. The CDR3 DNA sequence: TGTGCCAGCAGTGTCGGGACAGCTCGCTATGGCTACACCTTC.

This clonotype was counted only a few times. Just one base apart from a much larger clone, this may be a read error. This chain joins TRBV27 and TRBJ2-7, with 11 bases lining up with TRBD2. The J segment lost 7 bases and the V segment lost 3 bases, leaving 14 bases of the junction unmatched. Looked up from germline, CDR1 is MNHEY and CDR2 is SMNVEV (reference sequence). CDR3 size: 17 residues. In nucleotides, the CDR3 is TGTGCCAGCAGTTTTCGGTTCCTAGCGGGGGGATCAAATGAGCAGTACTTC. Its protein is CASSFRFLAGGSNEQYF.

This clonotype was seen at least ten times. The chain is built from TRBV5-1 and TRBJ2-5; TRBD1 is a possible D gene (6 bases). CDR1 is SGHRS and CDR2 is YFSETQ in the germline V gene. CDR3 size: 15 residues. With 3 bases removed from V and 2 bases from J, the gap between germline ends came to 14 bases. The CDR3 DNA reads as TGCGCCAGCAGCTCCACAGGGATCTTGCAAGAGACCCAGTACTTC. Translation: CASSSTGILQETQYF.

This clonotype was recorded many times. The chain links TRBV21-1 to TRBJ2-5; the table assigns TRBD1, which was not confirmed against the DNA. TRBV21-1 is termed a pseudogene. CDR3 length: 14 residues. The CDR3 protein is CASRGSGVRETQYF. The CDR3 coding sequence is TGTGCCAGCAGAGGCTCAGGGGTACGGGAGACCCAGTACTTC.

Note on this clonotype: An end of the junction differs from the germline gene, which may be a read error. The chain employs TRBV7-9 and TRBJ1-5; D might be TRBD1 (6 bases). The CDR3 has 14 residues. Germline V CDR1 and CDR2: SEHNR, FQNEAQ (reference sequence). CDR3 coding DNA: TGTGCCAACAGCTTAGCGGGGGCCAATCAGCCCCAGCATTTT. Its protein product is CANSLAGANQPQHF.

In its sample, this clonotype was seen many times. The chain employs TRBV9 and TRBJ1-2; D is unresolved. CDR3 length: 14 residues. The germline V gene encodes CDR1 SGDLS and CDR2 YYNGEE. V shed 7 bases and J shed 2 bases, with 15 bases lying between them. The CDR3 bases are TGTGCCAGCGGAGACGGCCGAGCGAACTATGGCTACACCTTC. It is translated as CASGDGRANYGYTF.

This clonotype turned up a few times. The rearrangement uses TRBV27 and TRBJ1-2; D may be TRBD1 (5 bases). Germline V gene data show CDR1 as MNHEY and CDR2 as SMNVEV (reference sequence). V lost 6 bases and J lost 3, with 14 bases in between. The CDR3 sequence is 14 residues long. For the CDR3, the DNA is TGTGCCAGCAGGAGGAGCGGGGGGGACTATGGCTACACCTTC. Residues: CASRRSGGDYGYTF.

This clonotype occurred many times. The chain combines TRBV29-1 with TRBJ2-7; no firm D call. V lost 5 bases and J lost 6, with 14 bases in between. This CDR3 contains 12 residues. The germline CDR1 and CDR2 sequences are SQVTM and ANQGSEA. CDR3 protein: CSVKPSKGEQYF. The CDR3 nucleotides read TGCAGCGTTAAACCATCTAAGGGCGAGCAGTACTTC.

Regarding this clonotype: A junction boundary mismatches the germline segment, possibly from a read error. The chain recombines TRBV25-1 with TRBJ1-1; D not certain. CDR1 and CDR2 from the germline V gene are MGHDK and SYGVNS. This CDR3 contains 11 residues. For the CDR3, the DNA is TGTGCCGGCAGGTCGAGCACTGAAGCTTTCTTT. Amino acids: CAGRSSTEAFF.

To note about this clonotype: A much more abundant neighbour one base away suggests this may be a read error. This rearrangement joins TRBV2 to TRBJ2-5; the D is unclear. TRBJ2-1 matches the DNA end more closely, so the J call is doubtful. The CDR3 contains 14 residues. Germline assignment: CDR1 SNHLY and CDR2 FYNNEI. CDR3 sequence (DNA): TGTGCCAGCAGAGAGACCCTGTACCAAGAGACCCAGTTCTTC. Translating gives CASRETLYQETQFF.

The V gene is TRBV12-3 or TRBV12-4, the J gene TRBJ2-1, with 9 bases that match TRBD2. V was clipped by 3 bases and J by 0 bases; unmatched bases: 0. The CDR3 extends over 15 amino acids. The CDR3 protein is CASSFSGSSYNEQFF. The CDR3 region has the DNA TGTGCCAGCAGTTTTAGCGGGAGCTCCTACAATGAGCAGTTCTTC.